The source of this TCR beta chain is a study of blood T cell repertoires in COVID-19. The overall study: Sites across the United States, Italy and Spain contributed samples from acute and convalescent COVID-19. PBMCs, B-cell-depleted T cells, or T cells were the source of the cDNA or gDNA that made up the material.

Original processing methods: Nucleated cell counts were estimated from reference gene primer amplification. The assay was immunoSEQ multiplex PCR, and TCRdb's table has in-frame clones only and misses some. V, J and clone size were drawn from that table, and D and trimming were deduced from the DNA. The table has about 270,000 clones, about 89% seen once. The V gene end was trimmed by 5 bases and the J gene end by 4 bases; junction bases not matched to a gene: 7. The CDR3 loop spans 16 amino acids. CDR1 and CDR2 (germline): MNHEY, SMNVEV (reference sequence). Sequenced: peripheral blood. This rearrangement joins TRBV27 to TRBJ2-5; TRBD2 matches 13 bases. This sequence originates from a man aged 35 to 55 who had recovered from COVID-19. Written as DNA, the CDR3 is TGTGCCAGCAGTCTCCGGACTAGCGGGAGAGGAGAGACCCAGTACTTC. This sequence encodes CASSLRTSGRGETQYF.